The clone carrying this TCR beta chain is termed medium-sized. Its target is not known. The data originate from a study of CD8+CD57+ T cells in acquired aplastic anemia. Study-wide context: Healthy donors gave roughly 9.9 million reads on average for CD4+ cells.

The template for TCR beta VDJ and CDR3 sequence profiling was genomic DNA. TCRdb itself ran the reads through MiXCR, one entry per CDR3 protein. The sample has about 400,000 distinct CDR3 sequences, 65% to 80% seen once; the top ten hold more than 3.5%. With 0 bases removed from V and 5 bases from J, the gap between germline ends came to 9 bases. CDR1 and CDR2 (germline): SGDLS, YYNGEE. The CDR3 spans 13 residues. Broader study findings: With respect to CD8+ Simpson's diversity, patients and controls did not differ significantly.

The clonotype was recovered from a human donor in good health, serving as a control. The chain couples TRBV9 to TRBJ2-7; D possibly corresponds to TRBD2 (5 bases). The sequenced sample consisted of sorted CD4+, CD8+, or CD8+CD57+ T cells (not recorded which) from PBMCs. Here the CDR3 reads CASSVVGGNEQYF. The CDR3 nucleotides read TGTGCCAGCAGCGTAGTTGGAGGCAACGAGCAGTACTTC.